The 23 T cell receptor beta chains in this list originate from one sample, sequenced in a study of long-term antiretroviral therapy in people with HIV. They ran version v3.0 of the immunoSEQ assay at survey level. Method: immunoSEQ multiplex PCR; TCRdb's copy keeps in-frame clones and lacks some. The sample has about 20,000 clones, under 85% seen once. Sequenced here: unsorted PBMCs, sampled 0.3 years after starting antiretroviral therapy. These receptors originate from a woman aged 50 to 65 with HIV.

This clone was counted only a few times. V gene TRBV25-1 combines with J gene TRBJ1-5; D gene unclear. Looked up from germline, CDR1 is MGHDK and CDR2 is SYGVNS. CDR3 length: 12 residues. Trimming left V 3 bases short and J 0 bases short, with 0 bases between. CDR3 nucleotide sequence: TGTGCCAGCAGTGATAGCAATCAGCCCCAGCATTTT. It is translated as CASSDSNQPQHF. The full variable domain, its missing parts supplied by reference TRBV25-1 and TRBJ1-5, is EADIYQTPRYLVIGTGKKITLECSQTMGHDKMYWYQQDPGMELHLIHYSYGVNSTEKGDLSSESTVSRIRTEHFPLTLESARPSHTSQYLCASSDSNQPQHFGDGTRLSIL.

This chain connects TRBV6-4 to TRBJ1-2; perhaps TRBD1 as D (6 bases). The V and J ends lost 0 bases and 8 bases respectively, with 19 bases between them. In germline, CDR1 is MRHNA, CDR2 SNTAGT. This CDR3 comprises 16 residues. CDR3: CASSDSSFRGRGGYTF. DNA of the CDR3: TGTGCCAGCAGTGACTCGAGTTTTCGGGGGCGCGGCGGCTACACCTTC.

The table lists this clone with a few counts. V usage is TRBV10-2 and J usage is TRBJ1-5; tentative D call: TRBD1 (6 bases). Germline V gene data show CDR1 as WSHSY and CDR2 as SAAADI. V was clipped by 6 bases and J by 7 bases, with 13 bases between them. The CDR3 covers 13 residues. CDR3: CASSNRAGQPQHF. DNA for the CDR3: TGCGCCAGCAGCAACAGGGCTGGCCAGCCCCAGCATTTT.

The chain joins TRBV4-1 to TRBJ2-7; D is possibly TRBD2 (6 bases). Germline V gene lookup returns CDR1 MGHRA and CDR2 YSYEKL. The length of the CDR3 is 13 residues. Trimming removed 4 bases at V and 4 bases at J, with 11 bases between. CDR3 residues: CASSRGDGYEQYV. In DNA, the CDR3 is TGCGCCAGCAGCCGGGGGGACGGGTACGAGCAGTACGTC.

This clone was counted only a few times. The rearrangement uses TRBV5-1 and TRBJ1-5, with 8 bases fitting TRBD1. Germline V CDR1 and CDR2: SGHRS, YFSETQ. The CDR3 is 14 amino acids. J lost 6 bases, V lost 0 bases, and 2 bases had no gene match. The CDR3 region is CASSLGTGSQPQHF. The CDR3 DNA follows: TGCGCCAGCAGCTTGGGGACAGGGAGTCAGCCCCAGCATTTT.

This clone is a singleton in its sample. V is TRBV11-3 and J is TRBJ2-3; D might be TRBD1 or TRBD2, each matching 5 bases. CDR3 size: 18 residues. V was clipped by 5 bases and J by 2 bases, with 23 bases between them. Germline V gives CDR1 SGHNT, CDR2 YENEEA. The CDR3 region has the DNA TGTGCCAGCAGCACCGGGACCCAACCTGGAGAAAACACAGATACGCAGTATTTT. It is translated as CASSTGTQPGENTDTQYF. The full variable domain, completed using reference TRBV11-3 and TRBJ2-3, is EAGVVQSPRYKIIEKKQPVAFWCNPISGHNTLYWYLQNLGQGPELLIRYENEEAVDDSQLPKDRFSAERLKGVDSTLKIQPAELGDSAVYLCASSTGTQPGENTDTQYFGPGTRLTVL.

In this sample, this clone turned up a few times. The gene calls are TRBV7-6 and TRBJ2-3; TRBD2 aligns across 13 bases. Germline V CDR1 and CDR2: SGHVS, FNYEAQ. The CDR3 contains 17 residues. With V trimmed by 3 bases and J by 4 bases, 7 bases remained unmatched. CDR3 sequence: CASSLRLAGGVPDTQYF. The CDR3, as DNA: TGTGCCAGCAGCTTGAGACTAGCGGGGGGCGTTCCAGATACGCAGTATTTT.

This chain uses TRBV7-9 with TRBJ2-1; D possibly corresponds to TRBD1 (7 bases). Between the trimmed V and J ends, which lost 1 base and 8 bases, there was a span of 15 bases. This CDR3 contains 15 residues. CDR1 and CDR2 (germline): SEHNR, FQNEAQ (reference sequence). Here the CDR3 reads CASSLEEGASYEQFF. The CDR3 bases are TGTGCCAGCAGCTTAGAGGAGGGGGCCAGCTATGAGCAGTTCTTC.

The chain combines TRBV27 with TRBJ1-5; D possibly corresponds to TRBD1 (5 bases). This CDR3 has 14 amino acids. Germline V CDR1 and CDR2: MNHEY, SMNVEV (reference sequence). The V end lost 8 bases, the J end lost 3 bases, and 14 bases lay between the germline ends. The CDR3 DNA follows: TGTGCCAGCTCCGCGGGACTTCTCAATCAGCCCCAGCATTTT. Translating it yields CASSAGLLNQPQHF.

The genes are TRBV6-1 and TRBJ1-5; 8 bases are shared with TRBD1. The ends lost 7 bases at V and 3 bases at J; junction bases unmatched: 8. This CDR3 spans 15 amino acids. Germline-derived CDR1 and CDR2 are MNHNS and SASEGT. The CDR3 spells CASIGQGVANQPQHF. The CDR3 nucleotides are TGTGCCAGCATCGGACAGGGTGTAGCCAATCAGCCCCAGCATTTT.

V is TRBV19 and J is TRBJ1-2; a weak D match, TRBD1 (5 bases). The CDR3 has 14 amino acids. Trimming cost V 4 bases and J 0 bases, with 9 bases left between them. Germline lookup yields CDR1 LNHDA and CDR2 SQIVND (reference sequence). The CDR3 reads CASSRGLSNYGYTF. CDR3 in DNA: TGTGCCAGTAGTAGGGGCCTTTCTAACTATGGCTACACCTTC.

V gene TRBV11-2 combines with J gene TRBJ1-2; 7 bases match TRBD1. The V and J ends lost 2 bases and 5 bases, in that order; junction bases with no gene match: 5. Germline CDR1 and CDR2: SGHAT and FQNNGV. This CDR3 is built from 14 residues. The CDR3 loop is CASSLRQGLYGYTF. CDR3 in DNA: TGTGCCAGCAGCTTACGACAGGGTTTATATGGCTACACCTTC.

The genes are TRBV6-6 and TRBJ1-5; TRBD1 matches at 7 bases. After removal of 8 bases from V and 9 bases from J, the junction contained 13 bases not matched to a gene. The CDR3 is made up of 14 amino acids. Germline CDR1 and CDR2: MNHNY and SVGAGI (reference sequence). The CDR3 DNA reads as TGTGCCAGCGGGGAGGACAGGCGACTTGTGCCCCAGCATTTT. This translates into CASGEDRRLVPQHF.

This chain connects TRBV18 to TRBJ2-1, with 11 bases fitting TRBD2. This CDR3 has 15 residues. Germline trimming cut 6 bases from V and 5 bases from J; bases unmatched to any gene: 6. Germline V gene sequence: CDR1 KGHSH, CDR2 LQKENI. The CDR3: CASSLTSGGDNEQFF. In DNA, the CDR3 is TGTGCCAGCTCTCTAACTAGCGGGGGAGACAATGAGCAGTTCTTC.

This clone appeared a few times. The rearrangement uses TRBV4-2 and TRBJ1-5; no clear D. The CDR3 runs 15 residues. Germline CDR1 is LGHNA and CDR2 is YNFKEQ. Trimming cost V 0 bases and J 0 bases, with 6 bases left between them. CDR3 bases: TGTGCCAGCAGCCAAGAACAGTTTAGCAATCAGCCCCAGCATTTT. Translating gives CASSQEQFSNQPQHF.

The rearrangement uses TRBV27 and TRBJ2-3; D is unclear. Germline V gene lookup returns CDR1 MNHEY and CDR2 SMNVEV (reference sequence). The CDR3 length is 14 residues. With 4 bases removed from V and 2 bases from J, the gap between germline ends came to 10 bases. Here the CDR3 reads CASSYWQNTDTQYF. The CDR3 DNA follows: TGTGCCAGCAGTTACTGGCAGAACACAGATACGCAGTATTTT.

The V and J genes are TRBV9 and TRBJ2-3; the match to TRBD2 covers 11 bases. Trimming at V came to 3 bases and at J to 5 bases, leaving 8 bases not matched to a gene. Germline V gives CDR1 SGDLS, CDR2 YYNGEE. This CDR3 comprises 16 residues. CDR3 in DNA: TGTGCCAGCAGCGACAGTAGCGGGGGGGCGGGAGATACGCAGTATTTT. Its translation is CASSDSSGGAGDTQYF.

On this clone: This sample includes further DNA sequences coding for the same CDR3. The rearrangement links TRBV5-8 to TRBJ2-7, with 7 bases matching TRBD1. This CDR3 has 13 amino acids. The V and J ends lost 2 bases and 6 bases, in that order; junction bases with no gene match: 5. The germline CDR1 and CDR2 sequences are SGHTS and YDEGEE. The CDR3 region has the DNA TGTGCCAGCAGCTTAAGGGGGCTCGGCGAGCAGTACTTC. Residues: CASSLRGLGEQYF.

CDR3 sequence: CASSLKEGGNYGYTF. As DNA, the CDR3 is TGTGCCAGCAGCTTAAAGGAGGGTGGAAACTATGGCTACACCTTC. The chain carries TRBV7-8 and TRBJ1-2; no clear D gene. Trimming stripped 2 bases from V and 2 bases from J, with 12 bases between. The germline CDR1 and CDR2 sequences are SGHVS and FQNEAQ. CDR3 size: 15 residues. Using reference TRBV7-8 and TRBJ1-2 for the parts outside the CDR3, the full variable domain is GAGVSQSPRYKVAKRGQDVALRCDPISGHVSLFWYQQALGQGPEFLTYFQNEAQLDKSGLPSDRFFAERPEGSVSTLKIQRTQQEDSAVYLCASSLKEGGNYGYTFGSGTRLTVV.

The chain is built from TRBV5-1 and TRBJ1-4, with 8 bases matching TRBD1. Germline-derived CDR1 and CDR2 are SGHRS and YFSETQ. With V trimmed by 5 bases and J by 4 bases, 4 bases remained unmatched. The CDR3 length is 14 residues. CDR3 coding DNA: TGCGCCAGCAGTATAGGACAGGGTAATGAAAAACTGTTTTTT. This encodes CASSIGQGNEKLFF.

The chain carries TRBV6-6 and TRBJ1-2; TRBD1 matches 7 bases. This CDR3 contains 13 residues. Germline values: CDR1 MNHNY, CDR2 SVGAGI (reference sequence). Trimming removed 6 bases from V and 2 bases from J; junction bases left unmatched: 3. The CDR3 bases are TGTGCCAGCAGCCAGGGGGAAAACTATGGCTACACCTTC. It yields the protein CASSQGENYGYTF.

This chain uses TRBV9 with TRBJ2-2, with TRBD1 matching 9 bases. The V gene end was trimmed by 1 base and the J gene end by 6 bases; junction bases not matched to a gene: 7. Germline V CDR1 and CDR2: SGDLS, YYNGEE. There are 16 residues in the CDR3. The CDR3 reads CASSVSGTGFSGELFF. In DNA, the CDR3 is TGTGCCAGCAGCGTATCCGGGACAGGGTTTTCCGGGGAGCTGTTTTTT. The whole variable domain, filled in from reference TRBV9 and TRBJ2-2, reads DSGVTQTPKHLITATGQRVTLRCSPRSGDLSVYWYQQSLDQGLQFLIQYYNGEERAKGNILERFSAQQFPDLHSELNLSSLELGDSALYFCASSVSGTGFSGELFFGEGSRLTVL.

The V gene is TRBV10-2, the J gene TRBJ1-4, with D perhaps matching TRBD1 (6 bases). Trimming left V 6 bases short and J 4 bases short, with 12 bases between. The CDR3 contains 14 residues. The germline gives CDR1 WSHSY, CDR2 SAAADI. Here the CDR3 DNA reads TGCGCCAGCAGAGCGACAGGACTTAATGAAAAACTGTTTTTT. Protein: CASRATGLNEKLFF.